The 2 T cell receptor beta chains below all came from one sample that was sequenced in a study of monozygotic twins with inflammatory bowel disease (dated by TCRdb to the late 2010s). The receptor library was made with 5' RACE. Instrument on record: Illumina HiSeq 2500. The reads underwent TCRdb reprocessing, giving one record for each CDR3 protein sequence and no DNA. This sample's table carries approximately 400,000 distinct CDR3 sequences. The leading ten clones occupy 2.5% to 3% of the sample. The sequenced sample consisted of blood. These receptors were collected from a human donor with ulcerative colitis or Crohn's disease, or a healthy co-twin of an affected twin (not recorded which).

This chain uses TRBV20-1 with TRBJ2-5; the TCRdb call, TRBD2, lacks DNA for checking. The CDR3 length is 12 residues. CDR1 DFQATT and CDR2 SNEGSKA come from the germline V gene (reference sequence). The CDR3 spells CSANSEGKTQYF.

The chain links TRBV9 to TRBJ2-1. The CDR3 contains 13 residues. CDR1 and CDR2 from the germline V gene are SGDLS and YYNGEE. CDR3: CASSVEGIHEQFF.